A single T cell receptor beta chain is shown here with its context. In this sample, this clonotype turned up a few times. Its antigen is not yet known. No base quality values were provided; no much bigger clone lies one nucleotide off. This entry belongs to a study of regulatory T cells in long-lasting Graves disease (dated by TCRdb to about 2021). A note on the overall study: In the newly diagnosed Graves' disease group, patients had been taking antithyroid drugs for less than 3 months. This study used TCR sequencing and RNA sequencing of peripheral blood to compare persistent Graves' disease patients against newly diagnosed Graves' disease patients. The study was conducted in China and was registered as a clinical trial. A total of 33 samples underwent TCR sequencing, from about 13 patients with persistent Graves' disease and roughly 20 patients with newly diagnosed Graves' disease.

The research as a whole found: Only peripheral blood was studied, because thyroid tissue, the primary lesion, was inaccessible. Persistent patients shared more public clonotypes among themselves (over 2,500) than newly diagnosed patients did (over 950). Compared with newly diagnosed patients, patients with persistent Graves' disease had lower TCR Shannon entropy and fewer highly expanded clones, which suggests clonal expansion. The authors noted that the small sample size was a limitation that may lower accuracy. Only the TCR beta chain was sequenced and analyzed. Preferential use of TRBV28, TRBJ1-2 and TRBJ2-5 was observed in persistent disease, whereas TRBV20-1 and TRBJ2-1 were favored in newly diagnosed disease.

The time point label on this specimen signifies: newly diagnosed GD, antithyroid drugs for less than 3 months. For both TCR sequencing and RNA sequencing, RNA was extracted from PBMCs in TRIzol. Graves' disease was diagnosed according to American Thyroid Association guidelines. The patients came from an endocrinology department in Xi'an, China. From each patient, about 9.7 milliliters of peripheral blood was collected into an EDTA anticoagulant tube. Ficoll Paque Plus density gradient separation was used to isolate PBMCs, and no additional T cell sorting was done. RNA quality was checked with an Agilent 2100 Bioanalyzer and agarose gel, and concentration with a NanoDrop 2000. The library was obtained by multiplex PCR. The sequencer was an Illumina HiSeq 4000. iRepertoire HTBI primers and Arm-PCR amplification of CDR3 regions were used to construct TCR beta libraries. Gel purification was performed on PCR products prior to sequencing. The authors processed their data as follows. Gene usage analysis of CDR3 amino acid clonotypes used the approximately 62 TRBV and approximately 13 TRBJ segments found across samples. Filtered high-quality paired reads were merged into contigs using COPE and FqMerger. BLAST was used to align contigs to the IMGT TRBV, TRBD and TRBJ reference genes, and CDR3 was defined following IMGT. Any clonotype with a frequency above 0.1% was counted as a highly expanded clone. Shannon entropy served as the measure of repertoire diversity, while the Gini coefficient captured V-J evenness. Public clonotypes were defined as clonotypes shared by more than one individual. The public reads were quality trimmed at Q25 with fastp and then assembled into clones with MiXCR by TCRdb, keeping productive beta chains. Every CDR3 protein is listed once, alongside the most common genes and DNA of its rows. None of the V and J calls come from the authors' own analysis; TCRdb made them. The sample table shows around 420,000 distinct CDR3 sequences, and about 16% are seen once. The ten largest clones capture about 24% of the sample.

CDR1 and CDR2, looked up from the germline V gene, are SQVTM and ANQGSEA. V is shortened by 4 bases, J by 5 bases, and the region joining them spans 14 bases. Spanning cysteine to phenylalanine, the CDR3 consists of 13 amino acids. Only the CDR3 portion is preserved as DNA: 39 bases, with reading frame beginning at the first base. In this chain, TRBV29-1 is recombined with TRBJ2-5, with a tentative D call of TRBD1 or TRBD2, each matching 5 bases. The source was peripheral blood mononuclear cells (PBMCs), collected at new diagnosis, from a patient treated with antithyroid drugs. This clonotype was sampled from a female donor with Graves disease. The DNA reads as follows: TGCAGCGTTGGCTTATTAGGGGAGGAGACCCAGTACTTC. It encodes CSVGLLGEETQYF. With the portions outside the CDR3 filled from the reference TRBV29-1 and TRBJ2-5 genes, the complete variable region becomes SAVISQKPSRDICQRGTSLTIQCQVDSQVTMMFWYRQQPGQSLTLIATANQGSEATYESGFVIDKFPISRPNLTFSTLTVSNMSPEDSSIYLCSVGLLGEETQYFGPGTRLLVL.